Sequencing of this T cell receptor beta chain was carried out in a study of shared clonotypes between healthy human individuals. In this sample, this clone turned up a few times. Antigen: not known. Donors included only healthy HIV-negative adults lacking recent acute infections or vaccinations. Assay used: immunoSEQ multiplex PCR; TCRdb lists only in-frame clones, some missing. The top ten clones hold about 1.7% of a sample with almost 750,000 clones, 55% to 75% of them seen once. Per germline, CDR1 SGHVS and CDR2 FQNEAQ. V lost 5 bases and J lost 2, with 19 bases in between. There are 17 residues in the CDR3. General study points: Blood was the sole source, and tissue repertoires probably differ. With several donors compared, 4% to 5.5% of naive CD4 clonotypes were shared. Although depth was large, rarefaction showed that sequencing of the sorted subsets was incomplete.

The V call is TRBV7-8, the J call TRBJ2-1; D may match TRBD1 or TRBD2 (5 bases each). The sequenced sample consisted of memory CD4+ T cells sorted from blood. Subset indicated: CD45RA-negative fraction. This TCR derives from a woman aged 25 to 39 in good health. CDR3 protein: CASSPSRRQGPYNEQFF. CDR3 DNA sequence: TGTGCCAGCAGCCCCTCCCGGAGGCAGGGTCCCTACAATGAGCAGTTCTTC.